This passage covers 9 T cell receptor beta chains from one sample sequenced in a study of blood T cell repertoires in COVID-19 (dated by TCRdb to 2020 to 2021). Receptors were amplified or captured by the immunoSEQ multiplex PCR assay. Sourced from immuneACCESS, this table was stored by TCRdb with only in-frame sequences that have V and J called. A share of the clones is absent; for the studies checked, an unresolved V gene accounts for under half, and the remainder has no known explanation. Recorded for this sample are fewer than 500,000 clones; roughly 88% of them occurred a single time. Approximately 1% of the sample is in the top ten clones. Specimen: PBMCs or T cells enriched from blood (not recorded which). All receptors derive from a woman aged 25 to 39 with acute COVID-19.

In this sample, this clone turned up once. This chain uses TRBV5-6 with TRBJ1-3; 9 bases are a match to TRBD1. In germline, CDR1 is SGHDT, CDR2 YYEEEE. CDR3 length: 15 amino acids. J lost 4 bases, V lost 4 bases, and 6 bases had no gene match. The CDR3 loop reads CASSTIGQGGNTIYF. The CDR3 region has the DNA TGTGCCAGCAGCACTATCGGACAGGGGGGAAACACCATATATTTT.

This clone was seen a single time. The chain is built from TRBV6-5 and TRBJ2-5, with unresolved D. Germline lookup yields CDR1 MNHEY and CDR2 SVGAGI. With 6 bases removed from V and 5 bases from J, the gap between germline ends came to 7 bases. The CDR3 extends over 11 amino acids. The CDR3 region is CASRIGETQYF. In nucleotides, the CDR3 is TGTGCCAGCAGAATCGGGGAGACCCAGTACTTC.

This rearrangement joins TRBV30 to TRBJ1-1; D might be TRBD1 (5 bases). The ends were cut back, 7 bases at V and 8 bases at J, with 11 bases in the middle. Germline CDR1 reads GTSNPN; CDR2 reads SVGIG (reference sequence). This CDR3 has 10 amino acids. The CDR3 sequence is CAYGQAEAFF. The CDR3 DNA is TGTGCCTATGGACAAGCCGAAGCTTTCTTT.

This rearrangement joins TRBV5-4 to TRBJ1-2; D gene unclear. The CDR3 extends over 12 amino acids. Trimming pared 2 bases from V and 8 bases from J, leaving 10 bases between. The germline V gene has CDR1 SGHNT and CDR2 YYREEE (reference sequence). Written as DNA, the CDR3 is TGTGCCAGCAGCTTAACGGGATCGGGCTACACCTTC. It translates to CASSLTGSGYTF.

The rearrangement joins TRBV18 to TRBJ1-6; possibly TRBD1 for D (5 bases). The CDR3 is 16 residues long. Germline CDR1 KGHSH, CDR2 LQKENI. V shed 3 bases and J shed 0 bases, with 9 bases lying between them. For the CDR3, the DNA is TGTGCCAGCTCACCGCAGGGCATCTCCTATAATTCACCCCTCCACTTT. Translating it yields CASSPQGISYNSPLHF. The full variable domain, in which reference TRBV18 and TRBJ1-6 provide the parts outside the CDR3, is NAGVMQNPRHLVRRRGQEARLRCSPMKGHSHVYWYRQLPEEGLKFMVYLQKENIIDESGMPKERFSAEFPKEGPSILRIQQVVRGDSAAYFCASSPQGISYNSPLHFGNGTRLTVT.

The V gene is TRBV18, the J gene TRBJ2-7; the D is unclear. This CDR3 is built from 13 residues. Germline V lookup: CDR1 KGHSH, CDR2 LQKENI. With 10 bases removed from V and 1 base from J, the gap between germline ends came to 14 bases. The CDR3 loop reads CATSTSLSYEQYF. The CDR3 DNA sequence: TGTGCCACATCGACATCCCTATCCTACGAGCAGTACTTC.

J is TRBJ2-2 and V is TRBV25-1, with 9 bases lining up with TRBD1. There are 18 residues in the CDR3. Per germline, CDR1 MGHDK and CDR2 SYGVNS. The ends lost 8 bases at V and 0 bases at J; junction bases unmatched: 13. This CDR3 is CASGQDRGFLANTGELFF. DNA of the CDR3: TGTGCCAGCGGCCAGGACAGGGGATTTCTCGCGAACACCGGGGAGCTGTTTTTT.

The chain couples TRBV5-5 to TRBJ1-3; 10 nucleotides match TRBD1. After removal of 6 bases from V and 7 bases from J, the junction contained 10 bases not matched to a gene. Germline values: CDR1 SGHKS, CDR2 YYEKEE (reference sequence). This CDR3 region has 15 residues. In DNA form, the CDR3 reads TGTGCCAGCACCAACCAGGGACAGGGGTGGAACACCATATATTTT. It is translated as CASTNQGQGWNTIYF.

The chain couples TRBV13 to TRBJ2-7; D not resolved. Germline-derived CDR1 and CDR2 are PRHDT and FYEKMQ (reference sequence). V was pared by 0 bases and J by 6 bases, with 9 bases between. The CDR3 has 13 amino acids. CDR3 coding DNA: TGTGCCAGCAGCTTAGGCCGTTTCCTCGAGCAGTACTTC. It is translated as CASSLGRFLEQYF.